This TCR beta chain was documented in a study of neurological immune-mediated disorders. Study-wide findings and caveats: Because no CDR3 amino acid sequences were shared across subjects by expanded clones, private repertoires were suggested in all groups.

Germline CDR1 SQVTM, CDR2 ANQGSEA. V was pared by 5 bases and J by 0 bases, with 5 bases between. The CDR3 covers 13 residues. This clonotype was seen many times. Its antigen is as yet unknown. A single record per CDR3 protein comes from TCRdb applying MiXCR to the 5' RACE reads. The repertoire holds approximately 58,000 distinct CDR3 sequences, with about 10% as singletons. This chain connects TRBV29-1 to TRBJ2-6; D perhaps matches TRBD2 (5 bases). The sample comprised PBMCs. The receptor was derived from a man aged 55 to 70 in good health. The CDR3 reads CSVRGSGANVLTF. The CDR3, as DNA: TGCAGCGTTCGGGGCTCTGGGGCCAACGTCCTGACTTTC.